A single sample gave rise to the 19 T cell receptor beta chains below, sequenced in a study of a mutant IDH1 vaccine in newly diagnosed glioma. Regarding time point: week 11, during vaccination. Vaccinated patients received 300 ug of mutant IDH1 20-mer peptide per dose, with topical imiquimod. Generated by immunoSEQ multiplex PCR, the TCRdb table keeps only in-frame clones and is missing some. The table includes 100,000 to 150,000 clones, 80% detected once. No antigen has been identified for these receptors. The source material was PBMCs, sampled from a glioma patient whose treatment included an IDH1 peptide vaccine. Source of these receptors: a man in his forties or fifties with glioma.

The chain uses TRBV2 and TRBJ2-3; D could derive from TRBD1 or TRBD2 (5 bases each). Between the trimmed V and J ends, which lost 8 bases and 0 bases, there was a span of 18 bases. The CDR3 totals 16 residues. The germline gives CDR1 SNHLY, CDR2 FYNNEI. The CDR3 spells CASDHRDVTSTDTQYF. For the CDR3, the DNA is TGTGCCAGCGACCACCGGGACGTAACTAGCACAGATACGCAGTATTTT.

Regarding this clone: Other DNA sequences of this sample code for an identical CDR3. The V and J genes are TRBV30 and TRBJ1-2, with 9 positions matching TRBD1. Germline V CDR1 and CDR2: GTSNPN, SVGIG (reference sequence). CDR3 length equals 13 residues. V shed 3 bases, J shed 7 bases, and the junction held 6 bases outside the gene matches. Written as DNA, the CDR3 is TGTGCCTGGAGACCACAGGGGGCAGGTGGCTACACCTTC. Encoded protein: CAWRPQGAGGYTF.

The chain couples TRBV7-2 to TRBJ1-2; a possible D gene is TRBD1 (5 bases). Per germline, CDR1 SGHTA and CDR2 FQGNSA. Trimming removed 1 base at V and 5 bases at J, with 20 bases between. CDR3 size: 17 residues. CDR3 loop: CASSLGGTSHLSYGYTF. The CDR3 DNA reads as TGTGCCAGCAGCTTAGGAGGGACCTCACACCTTTCTTATGGCTACACCTTC. The full variable domain, with the rest looked up from reference TRBV7-2 and TRBJ1-2, is GAGVSQSPSNKVTEKGKDVELRCDPISGHTALYWYRQSLGQGLEFLIYFQGNSAPDKSGLPSDRFSAERTGGSVSTLTIQRTQQEDSAVYLCASSLGGTSHLSYGYTFGSGTRLTVV.

The chain carries TRBV18 and TRBJ1-5, with D unclear. Per the germline V gene, CDR1 is KGHSH and CDR2 is LQKENI. The CDR3 is 14 residues long. Trimming took off 3 bases at V and 0 bases at J, with 6 bases between the two ends. The CDR3 spells CASSPAVSNQPQHF. The CDR3 DNA reads TGTGCCAGCTCACCCGCCGTTAGCAATCAGCCCCAGCATTTT.

The V gene is TRBV5-1, the J gene TRBJ2-3; no clear D gene. This CDR3 contains 13 residues. V lost 1 base and J lost 2, with 5 bases in between. In germline, CDR1 is SGHRS, CDR2 YFSETQ. In nucleotides, the CDR3 is TGCGCCAGCAGCTTGCTGTACACAGATACGCAGTATTTT. It specifies CASSLLYTDTQYF.

The chain uses TRBV30 and TRBJ1-4, with 9 bases lining up with TRBD1. This CDR3 region has 16 residues. The V segment lost 5 bases and the J segment 0 bases; nucleotides outside the gene matches: 7. Germline V gene lookup returns CDR1 GTSNPN and CDR2 SVGIG (reference sequence). The CDR3 sequence is CAWGSGTGTTNEKLFF. The DNA for the CDR3 is TGTGCCTGGGGTTCCGGGACAGGGACAACTAATGAAAAACTGTTTTTT.

V gene TRBV7-3 combines with J gene TRBJ2-1; TRBD2 aligns across 10 bases. Germline trimming cut 5 bases from V and 7 bases from J; bases unmatched to any gene: 11. From germline, CDR1 is SGHTA and CDR2 FQGTGA. The CDR3 loop spans 16 amino acids. This CDR3 reads CASSPQLGLAVNEQFF. The CDR3 DNA reads TGTGCCAGCAGCCCTCAACTAGGACTAGCGGTAAATGAGCAGTTCTTC.

This clone came up a few times. This CDR3 is also generated by other DNA sequences in the sample. This chain joins TRBV28 and TRBJ1-5, with D hard to call. This CDR3 has 14 amino acids. CDR1 MDHEN and CDR2 SYDVKM come from the germline V gene. V was pared by 1 base and J by 3 bases, with 7 bases between. The CDR3 region is CASSLSGINQPQHF. For the CDR3, the DNA is TGTGCCAGCAGTTTATCAGGAATCAATCAGCCCCAGCATTTT.

The chain recombines TRBV4-3 with TRBJ2-3, with D perhaps TRBD2 (6 bases). Germline-derived CDR1 and CDR2 are LGHNA and YSLEER. The CDR3 covers 17 residues. The germline V and J ends were trimmed by 3 bases and 2 bases, with 18 bases remaining between them. The DNA for the CDR3 is TGCGCCAGCAGCCATGGCCGCGGGGACCTCTCCACAGATACGCAGTATTTT. Encoded protein: CASSHGRGDLSTDTQYF.

V usage is TRBV5-1 and J usage is TRBJ2-7; TRBD2 matches at 10 bases. J was trimmed by 0 bases and V by 2 bases; bases with no gene match: 2. CDR3 size: 15 residues. Germline assignment: CDR1 SGHRS and CDR2 YFSETQ. CDR3 bases: TGCGCCAGCAGCTTCGGACTAGCGGCCTCCTACGAGCAGTACTTC. Its translation: CASSFGLAASYEQYF. Full variable domain (rest looked up from reference TRBV5-1 and TRBJ2-7): KAGVTQTPRYLIKTRGQQVTLSCSPISGHRSVSWYQQTPGQGLQFLFEYFSETQRNKGNFPGRFSGRQFSNSRSEMNVSTLELGDSALYLCASSFGLAASYEQYFGPGTRLTVT.

The rearrangement joins TRBV15 to TRBJ2-7, with D tentatively TRBD1 (5 bases). The ends were cut back, 1 base at V and 1 base at J, with 11 bases in the middle. Germline loops: CDR1 LNHNV, CDR2 YYDKDF (reference sequence). The CDR3 runs 15 residues. The chain's CDR3 is CATSRVAGLSYEQYF. The CDR3 nucleotides are TGTGCCACCAGCAGAGTCGCAGGGTTGTCCTACGAGCAGTACTTC.

The J gene is TRBJ1-2, the V gene TRBV30, with 10 bases matching TRBD1. The CDR3 spans 13 residues. From germline, CDR1 is GTSNPN and CDR2 SVGIG (reference sequence). V was clipped by 3 bases and J by 4 bases; unmatched bases: 2. The CDR3 is CAWRTGGTYGYTF. The CDR3 region has the DNA TGTGCCTGGAGGACAGGGGGCACCTATGGCTACACCTTC.

The gene calls are TRBV7-2 and TRBJ2-1; D unclear. The germline V and J ends were trimmed by 3 bases and 12 bases, with 18 bases remaining between them. The germline gives CDR1 SGHTA, CDR2 FQGNSA. This CDR3 has 14 amino acids. CDR3 sequence reads: CASSFPGSPKGQFF. In nucleotides, the CDR3 is TGTGCCAGCAGCTTCCCCGGTAGTCCCAAGGGGCAGTTCTTC.

This chain joins TRBV5-6 and TRBJ1-2, with a weak D call TRBD1 (5 bases). V lost 0 bases and J lost 2, with 8 bases in between. CDR3 length: 14 residues. Germline V lookup: CDR1 SGHDT, CDR2 YYEEEE. The DNA for the CDR3 is TGTGCCAGCAGCTTGGGCCAGGGAAACTATGGCTACACCTTC. Residues: CASSLGQGNYGYTF.

V gene TRBV7-9 combines with J gene TRBJ1-1; D gene ambiguous. Trimming took 2 bases from V and 1 from J, leaving 8 bases between them. Germline CDR1 is SEHNR and CDR2 is FQNEAQ (reference sequence). The length of the CDR3 is 14 residues. CDR3 in amino acids: CASSLLAGNTEAFF. The CDR3 nucleotides are TGTGCCAGCAGCTTACTAGCCGGGAACACTGAAGCTTTCTTT.

The rearrangement joins TRBV28 to TRBJ2-5; 10 bases are shared with TRBD1. The germline V gene encodes CDR1 MDHEN and CDR2 SYDVKM. V lost 5 bases to trimming and J lost 4 bases; unmatched junction nucleotides: 10. The CDR3 is made up of 16 amino acids. In DNA form, the CDR3 reads TGTGCCAGCAGTATACCTGGGGACAGGGGAGGAGAGACCCAGTACTTC. Translated: CASSIPGDRGGETQYF.

V and J are TRBV4-3 and TRBJ2-1; D not certain. The germline CDR1 and CDR2 sequences are LGHNA and YSLEER. CDR3 length: 13 residues. The V and J ends lost 4 bases and 6 bases respectively, with 10 bases between them. CDR3 sequence: CASSRSGVNEQFF. CDR3 DNA sequence: TGCGCCAGCAGCCGGAGTGGGGTCAATGAGCAGTTCTTC.

This chain joins TRBV10-3 and TRBJ2-1; perhaps TRBD2 as D (6 bases). V lost 11 bases and J lost 10, with 15 bases in between. This CDR3 is built from 11 residues. CDR1 ENHRY and CDR2 SYGVKD come from the germline V gene. The CDR3 protein is CASREDLEQFF. CDR3 in DNA: TGTGCCTCCAGGGAGGACCTGGAGCAGTTCTTC.

The chain combines TRBV19 with TRBJ2-7; TRBD1 matches 7 bases. V dropped 7 bases and J dropped 3; count of bases not matched to a gene: 3. The CDR3 consists of 12 residues. Germline V lookup: CDR1 LNHDA, CDR2 SQIVND (reference sequence). DNA for the CDR3: TGTGCCAGTACCGCAGGGGGCTACGAGCAGTACTTC. Translating it yields CASTAGGYEQYF. Looking up the rest from reference TRBV19 and TRBJ2-7 gives the full variable domain: DGGITQSPKYLFRKEGQNVTLSCEQNLNHDAMYWYRQDPGQGLRLIYYSQIVNDFQKGDIAEGYSVSREKKESFPLTVTSAQKNPTAFYLCASTAGGYEQYFGPGTRLTVT.